This TCR beta chain was retrieved from a study of tumor and adjacent non-tumor tissue in lung cancer. At the level of the study: Around 4.2 million productive TCRbeta reads were obtained per sample on average.

The template was RNA from unsorted bulk tissue. More than 3 cm separated this lung sample from the edge of the tumor. On this clonotype itself: Its target is unknown.

Notes on the study in general: Tumor TCR diversity, when higher, was linked to shorter survival. Top 100 clones took a larger repertoire share in normal lung. Significantly higher TCR diversity was found in tumor than normal lung.

TCRbeta libraries were built with three rounds of nested PCR, modified from ARM-PCR. TCRdb analysed the multiplex PCR reads with MiXCR anew, one entry per CDR3 protein. The sample lists over 40,000 distinct CDR3 sequences, 74% occurring once. This CDR3 spans 14 amino acids. Germline lookup yields CDR1 MDHEN and CDR2 SYDVKM. V was trimmed by 6 bases and J by 5 bases, leaving 16 bases between them. The TCR originated in a woman between 55 and 75 years old with non-small cell lung cancer. The gene calls are TRBV28 and TRBJ2-5; tentative D call: TRBD2 (5 bases). Sequenced material: distant non-tumor lung tissue. In DNA, the CDR3 is TGTGCCAGCAGCCGACCTGGGGAGAGGGAGACCCAGTACTTC. As protein: CASSRPGERETQYF.